This T cell receptor beta chain was sequenced in a study of cytomegalovirus exposure and HLA in healthy donors. The V end lost 5 bases, the J end lost 4 bases, and 20 bases lay between the germline ends. Germline-derived CDR1 and CDR2 are MNHEY and SMNVEV (reference sequence). The CDR3 is 16 amino acids. Remarks on this clone: Its antigen is not known.

Study-level results: Earlier findings revealed that most TCR beta V segments proved productive either about 87% or about 30% of the time. It was assumed in the presence/absence analyses that sequencing depth was roughly uniform across donors. Owing to their indistinguishability, certain V segments, notably TRBV6-2 and TRBV6-3, were excluded. The authors listed roughly 150 TCR beta chains as cytomegalovirus-associated.

13 Jbeta primers and 60 Vbeta primers were used for the PCR. The method was immunoSEQ multiplex PCR; TCRdb's version includes in-frame clones alone and lacks a portion of them. The sample table includes about 91,000 clones. The receptor was derived from a woman aged 25 to 39 in good health and CMV-seronegative. The specimen was PBMCs. The chain links TRBV27 to TRBJ1-1, with D uncertain. The CDR3 coding sequence is TGTGCCAGCAGTCCATTACTCCGTCGGGCGGGCACTGAAGCTTTCTTT. Amino acid sequence: CASSPLLRRAGTEAFF.